This T cell receptor beta chain was retrieved from a study of cytomegalovirus exposure and HLA in healthy donors. Study-wide points: HLA allele associations emerged for roughly 17,000 TCR beta sequences in a later analysis, at 0.05 false discovery rate.

This clone counts as medium-sized (0.01 to 0.1%). Its specificity is unknown. Germline CDR1 is SEHNR and CDR2 is FQNEAQ (reference sequence). The CDR3 runs 15 residues. Trimming removed 1 base from V and 0 bases from J, with 9 bases in between. 60 Vbeta and 13 Jbeta primers were used in PCR. Assay used: immunoSEQ multiplex PCR; TCRdb lists only in-frame clones, some missing. Of roughly 120,000 clones in the sample, more than 65% were seen once. This clonotype was obtained from a human donor in good health. This rearrangement joins TRBV7-9 to TRBJ1-1; D remains unclear. Input material: PBMCs. CDR3 DNA: TGTGCCAGCAGCTTAGAGGCGGAACTGAACACTGAAGCTTTCTTT. It specifies CASSLEAELNTEAFF.